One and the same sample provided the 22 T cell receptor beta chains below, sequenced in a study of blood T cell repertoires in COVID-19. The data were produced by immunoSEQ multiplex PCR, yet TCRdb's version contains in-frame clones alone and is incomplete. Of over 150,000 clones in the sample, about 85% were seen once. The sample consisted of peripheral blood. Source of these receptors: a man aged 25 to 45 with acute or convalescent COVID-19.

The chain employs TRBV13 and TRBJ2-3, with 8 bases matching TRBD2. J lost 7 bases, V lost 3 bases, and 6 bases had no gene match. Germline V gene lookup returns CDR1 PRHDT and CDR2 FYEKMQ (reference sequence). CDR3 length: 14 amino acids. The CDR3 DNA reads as TGTGCCAGCAGCTTTTTAGCGGGGATGTATACGCAGTATTTT. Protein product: CASSFLAGMYTQYF.

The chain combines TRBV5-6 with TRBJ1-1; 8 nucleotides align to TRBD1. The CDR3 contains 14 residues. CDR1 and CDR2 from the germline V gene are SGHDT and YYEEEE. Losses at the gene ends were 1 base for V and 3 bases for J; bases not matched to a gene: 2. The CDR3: CASSLQGAYTEAFF. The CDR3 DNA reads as TGTGCCAGCAGCTTGCAGGGGGCCTACACTGAAGCTTTCTTT.

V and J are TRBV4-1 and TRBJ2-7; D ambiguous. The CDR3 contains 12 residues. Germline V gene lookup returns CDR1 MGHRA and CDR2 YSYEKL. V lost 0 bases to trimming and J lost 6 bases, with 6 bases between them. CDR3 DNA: TGCGCCAGCAGCCAAGATATCAGCGAGCAGTACTTC. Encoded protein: CASSQDISEQYF.

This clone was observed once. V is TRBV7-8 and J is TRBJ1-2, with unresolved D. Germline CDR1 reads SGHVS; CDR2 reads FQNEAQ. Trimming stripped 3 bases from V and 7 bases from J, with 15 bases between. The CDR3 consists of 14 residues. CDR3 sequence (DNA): TGTGCCAGCAGCTTCTACAGTTCAACCGGTGGCTACACCTTC. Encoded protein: CASSFYSSTGGYTF.

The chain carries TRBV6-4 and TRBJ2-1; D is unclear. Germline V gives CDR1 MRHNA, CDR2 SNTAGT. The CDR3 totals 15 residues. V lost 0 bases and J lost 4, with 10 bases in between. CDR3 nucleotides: TGTGCCAGCAGTGACTCGATGGCAGAATACAATGAGCAGTTCTTC. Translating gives CASSDSMAEYNEQFF.

For the CDR3, the DNA is TGTGCCAGCAGTTACTTAACACCGGGACAGGGCGTCTACGAGCAGTACTTC. Protein sequence: CASSYLTPGQGVYEQYF. The rearrangement uses TRBV2 and TRBJ2-7; 9 bases map to TRBD1. Germline V lookup: CDR1 SNHLY, CDR2 FYNNEI. The CDR3 is 17 amino acids. V was clipped by 5 bases and J by 3 bases; unmatched bases: 14.

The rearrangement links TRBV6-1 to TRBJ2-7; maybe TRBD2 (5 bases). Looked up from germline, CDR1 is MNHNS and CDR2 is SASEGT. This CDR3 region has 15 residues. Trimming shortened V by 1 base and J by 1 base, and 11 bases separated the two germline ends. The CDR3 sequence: CASSEGRGISYEQYF. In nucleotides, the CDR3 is TGTGCCAGCAGTGAAGGTCGGGGTATATCCTACGAGCAGTACTTC.

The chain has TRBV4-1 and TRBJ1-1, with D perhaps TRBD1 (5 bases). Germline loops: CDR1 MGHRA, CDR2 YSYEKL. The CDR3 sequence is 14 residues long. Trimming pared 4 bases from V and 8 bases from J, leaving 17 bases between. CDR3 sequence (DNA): TGCGCCAGCAGCCCTCGTAGTGGGGCCACCGAAGCTTTCTTT. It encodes CASSPRSGATEAFF.

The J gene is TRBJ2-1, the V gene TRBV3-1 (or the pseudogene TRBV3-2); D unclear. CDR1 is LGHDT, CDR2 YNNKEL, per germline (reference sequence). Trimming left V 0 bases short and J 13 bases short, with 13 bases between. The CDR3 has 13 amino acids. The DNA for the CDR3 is TGTGCCAGCAGCCAAGATCGGGTTCGAATCCAGTTCTTC. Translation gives CASSQDRVRIQFF.

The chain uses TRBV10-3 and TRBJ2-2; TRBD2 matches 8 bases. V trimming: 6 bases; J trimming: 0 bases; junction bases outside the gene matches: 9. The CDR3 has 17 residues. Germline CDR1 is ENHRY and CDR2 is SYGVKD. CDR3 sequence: CAISAGLGAANTGELFF. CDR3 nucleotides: TGTGCCATCAGCGCGGGACTAGGGGCGGCGAACACCGGGGAGCTGTTTTTT.

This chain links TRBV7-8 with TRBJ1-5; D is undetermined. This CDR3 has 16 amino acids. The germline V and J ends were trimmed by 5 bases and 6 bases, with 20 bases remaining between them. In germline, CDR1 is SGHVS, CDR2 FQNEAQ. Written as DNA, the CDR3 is TGTGCCAGCAGCCTCTCGACCGGGAGGATGAGTCAGCCCCAGCATTTT. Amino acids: CASSLSTGRMSQPQHF.

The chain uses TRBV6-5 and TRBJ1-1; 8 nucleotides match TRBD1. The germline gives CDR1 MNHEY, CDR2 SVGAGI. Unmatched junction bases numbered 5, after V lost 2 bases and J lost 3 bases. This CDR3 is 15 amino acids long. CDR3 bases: TGTGCCAGCAGTTACCCTGGACAGGGACACACTGAAGCTTTCTTT. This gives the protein CASSYPGQGHTEAFF.

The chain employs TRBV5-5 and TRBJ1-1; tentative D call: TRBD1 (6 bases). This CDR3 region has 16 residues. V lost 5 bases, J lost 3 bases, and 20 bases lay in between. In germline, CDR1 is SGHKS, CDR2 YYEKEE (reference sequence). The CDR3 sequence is CASSPPAGGLDTEAFF. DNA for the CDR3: TGTGCCAGCAGTCCCCCCGCCGGGGGGCTGGACACTGAAGCTTTCTTT.

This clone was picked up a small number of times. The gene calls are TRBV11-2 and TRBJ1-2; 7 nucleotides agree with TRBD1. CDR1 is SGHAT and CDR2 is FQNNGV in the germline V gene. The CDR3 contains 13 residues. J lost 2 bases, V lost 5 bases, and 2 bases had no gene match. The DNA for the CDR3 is TGTGCCAGCAGCCTGGACAGGAACTATGGCTACACCTTC. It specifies CASSLDRNYGYTF. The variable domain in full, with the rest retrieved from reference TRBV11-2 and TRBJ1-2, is EAGVAQSPRYKIIEKRQSVAFWCNPISGHATLYWYQQILGQGPKLLIQFQNNGVVDDSQLPKDRFSAERLKGVDSTLKIQPAKLEDSAVYLCASSLDRNYGYTFGSGTRLTVV.

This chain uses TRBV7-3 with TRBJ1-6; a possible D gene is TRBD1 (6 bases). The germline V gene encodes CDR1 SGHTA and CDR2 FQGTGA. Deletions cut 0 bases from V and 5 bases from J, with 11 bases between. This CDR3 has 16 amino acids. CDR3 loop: CASSLTGTRNNSPLHF. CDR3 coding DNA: TGTGCCAGCAGCTTAACTGGGACACGTAATAATTCACCCCTCCACTTT.

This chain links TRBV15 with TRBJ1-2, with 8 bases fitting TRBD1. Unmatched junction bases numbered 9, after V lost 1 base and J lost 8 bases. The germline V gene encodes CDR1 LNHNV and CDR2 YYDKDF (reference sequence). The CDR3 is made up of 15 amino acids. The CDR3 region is CATSRGQGAFEGYTF. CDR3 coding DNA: TGTGCCACCAGCAGAGGCCAGGGGGCATTTGAGGGCTACACCTTC.

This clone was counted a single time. The CDR3, as DNA: TGTGCCAGCAGCTCCCTCGGACAAGATACGCAGTATTTT. It is translated as CASSSLGQDTQYF. The chain couples TRBV11-3 to TRBJ2-3; D is possibly TRBD1 (5 bases). CDR3 length: 13 amino acids. Germline V lookup: CDR1 SGHNT, CDR2 YENEEA. V was clipped by 4 bases and J by 5 bases, with 10 bases between them.

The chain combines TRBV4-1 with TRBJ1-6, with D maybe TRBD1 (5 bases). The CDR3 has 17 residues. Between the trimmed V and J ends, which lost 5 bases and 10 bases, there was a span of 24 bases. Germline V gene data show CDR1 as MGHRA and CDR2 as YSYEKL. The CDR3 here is CASSSGGGGGVRSPLHF. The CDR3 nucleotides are TGCGCCAGCAGCTCCGGGGGAGGAGGAGGGGTGAGGTCACCCCTCCACTTT.

The CDR3 nucleotides are TGTGCCAGCAGCCCAAGTGGACAGGGAGGAGAAAAACTGTTTTTT. Its protein product is CASSPSGQGGEKLFF. V usage is TRBV5-4 and J usage is TRBJ1-4, with 8 positions matching TRBD1. Germline V CDR1 and CDR2: SGHNT, YYREEE (reference sequence). V was clipped by 4 bases and J by 8 bases; unmatched bases: 10. The CDR3 covers 15 residues.

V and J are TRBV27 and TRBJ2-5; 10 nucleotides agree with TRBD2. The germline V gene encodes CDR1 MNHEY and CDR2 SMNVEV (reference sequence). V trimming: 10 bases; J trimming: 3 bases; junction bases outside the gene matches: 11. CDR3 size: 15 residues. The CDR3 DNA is TGTGCCACTTCGGGTAGCGGGGGGACTGAAGAGACCCAGTACTTC. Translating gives CATSGSGGTEETQYF.

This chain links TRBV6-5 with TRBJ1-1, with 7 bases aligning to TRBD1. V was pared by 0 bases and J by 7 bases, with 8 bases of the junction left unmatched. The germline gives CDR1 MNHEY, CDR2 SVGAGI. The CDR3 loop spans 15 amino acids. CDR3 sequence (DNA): TGTGCCAGCAGTTACTCGAAGGGGGCCGGAGTTGAAGCTTTCTTT. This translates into CASSYSKGAGVEAFF.

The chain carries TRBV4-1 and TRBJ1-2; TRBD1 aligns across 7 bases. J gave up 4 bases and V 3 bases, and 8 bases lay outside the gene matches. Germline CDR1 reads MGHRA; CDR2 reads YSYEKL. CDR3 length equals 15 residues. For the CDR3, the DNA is TGCGCCAGCAGCCACCCAGGGGGTATGGGCTATGGCTACACCTTC. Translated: CASSHPGGMGYGYTF.